The 13 T cell receptor beta chains below all came from one sample that was sequenced in a study of blood T cell repertoires in COVID-19. Assay: immunoSEQ multiplex PCR; the TCRdb copy retains only in-frame clones and omits some. The sample includes 300,000 to 450,000 clones, 80% to 90% seen only once; the top ten take roughly 1%. Sequenced: PBMCs or T cells enriched from blood (not recorded which). The receptors shown here come from a young man who had recovered from COVID-19.

The V and J genes are TRBV13 and TRBJ2-6; weak D call: TRBD1 (5 bases). Between the trimmed V and J ends, which lost 5 bases and 0 bases, there was a span of 20 bases. The CDR3 loop spans 19 amino acids. The germline gives CDR1 PRHDT, CDR2 FYEKMQ (reference sequence). The CDR3 DNA is TGTGCCAGCAGCACCCCGTGGGCAGGGTCCAGCTCTGGGGCCAACGTCCTGACTTTC. Amino acids: CASSTPWAGSSSGANVLTF. Using reference TRBV13 and TRBJ2-6 for the parts outside the CDR3, the full variable domain is AAGVIQSPRHLIKEKRETATLKCYPIPRHDTVYWYQQGPGQDPQFLISFYEKMQSDKGSIPDRFSAQQFSDYHSELNMSSLELGDSALYFCASSTPWAGSSSGANVLTFGAGSRLTVL.

The chain joins TRBV4-1 to TRBJ1-5, with 8 nucleotides matching TRBD1. The germline CDR1 and CDR2 sequences are MGHRA and YSYEKL. The CDR3 runs 14 residues. J lost 6 bases, V lost 4 bases, and 5 bases had no gene match. CDR3 sequence: CASSLTGGSQPQHF. Written as DNA, the CDR3 is TGCGCCAGCAGCCTCACAGGGGGAAGTCAGCCCCAGCATTTT.

This clone was observed once. The chain joins TRBV30 to TRBJ1-2; 7 bases match TRBD1. Germline CDR1 is GTSNPN and CDR2 is SVGIG (reference sequence). V gave up 7 bases and J gave up 6 bases; unmatched junction bases: 8. The CDR3 has 12 amino acids. The CDR3 DNA is TGTGCCTTCTCGGGACAGTCGAATGGCTACACCTTC. Amino acid sequence: CAFSGQSNGYTF.

The chain employs TRBV11-3 and TRBJ2-3; 11 nucleotides match TRBD2. Trimming removed 1 base from V and 3 bases from J; junction bases left unmatched: 12. Germline V gene data show CDR1 as SGHNT and CDR2 as YENEEA. The CDR3 covers 19 residues. CDR3 protein: CASSLGTGLAGGGTDTQYF. The CDR3 coding sequence is TGTGCCAGCAGCTTAGGAACGGGGCTAGCGGGAGGAGGTACAGATACGCAGTATTTT. The full variable domain, with the rest looked up from reference TRBV11-3 and TRBJ2-3, is EAGVVQSPRYKIIEKKQPVAFWCNPISGHNTLYWYLQNLGQGPELLIRYENEEAVDDSQLPKDRFSAERLKGVDSTLKIQPAELGDSAVYLCASSLGTGLAGGGTDTQYFGPGTRLTVL.

V gene TRBV24-1 combines with J gene TRBJ1-2; D is unclear. CDR1 KGHDR and CDR2 SFDVKD come from the germline V gene. The CDR3 has 13 amino acids. The V gene lost 5 bases and the J gene lost 8 bases, with 14 bases spanning the gap. The CDR3 DNA reads as TGTGCCACCAGTGCCTCCACCGGGTCCGGCTACACCTTC. Protein sequence: CATSASTGSGYTF.

This chain uses TRBV5-8 with TRBJ2-7, with D possibly matching TRBD1 (5 bases). The CDR3 is 17 residues long. From germline, CDR1 is SGHTS and CDR2 YDEGEE. Trimming removed 6 bases from V and 0 bases from J, with 22 bases in between. CDR3 bases: TGTGCCAGCACCAATAGGGTAGACAGTATATCCTCCTACGAGCAGTACTTC. Its protein is CASTNRVDSISSYEQYF.

The chain joins TRBV6-5 to TRBJ1-5; 7 nucleotides line up with TRBD1. The germline V gene encodes CDR1 MNHEY and CDR2 SVGAGI. The CDR3 loop spans 14 amino acids. Unmatched junction bases numbered 7, after V lost 6 bases and J lost 5 bases. CDR3 sequence: CASSPGQDYQPQHF. CDR3 nucleotide sequence: TGTGCCAGCAGCCCCGGACAGGACTATCAGCCCCAGCATTTT.

In DNA form, the CDR3 reads TGTGCCTGGGCTAAAGGGTTAGCGGAAAACAATGAGCAGTTCTTC. Translated, it gives CAWAKGLAENNEQFF. The chain recombines TRBV30 with TRBJ2-1, with TRBD2 as a possible D gene (6 bases). Trimming pared 5 bases from V and 5 bases from J, leaving 19 bases between. This CDR3 spans 15 amino acids. Germline assignment: CDR1 GTSNPN and CDR2 SVGIG (reference sequence).

V is TRBV27 and J is TRBJ1-6, with D tentatively TRBD1 (6 bases). CDR1 and CDR2 from the germline V gene are MNHEY and SMNVEV (reference sequence). V lost 0 bases to trimming and J lost 11 bases, with 11 bases between them. The CDR3 extends over 14 amino acids. The CDR3 here is CASSLSGTIPPLHF. The CDR3 region has the DNA TGTGCCAGCAGTTTATCGGGGACAATTCCACCCCTCCACTTT.

The rearrangement links TRBV3-1 (or the pseudogene TRBV3-2) to TRBJ1-5; D not certain. The CDR3 loop spans 16 amino acids. Trimming left V 1 base short and J 1 base short, with 11 bases between. Germline CDR1 LGHDT, CDR2 YNNKEL (reference sequence). The CDR3 DNA reads as TGTGCCAGCAGCCAAGGGGGAGGGCACAGCAATCAGCCCCAGCATTTT. Translating it yields CASSQGGGHSNQPQHF.

The chain is built from TRBV23-1 and TRBJ2-3; 8 bases are a match to TRBD1. TRBV23-1 is given ORF status, its function remaining uncertain. The V and J ends lost 4 bases and 3 bases, in that order; junction bases with no gene match: 12. The CDR3 is 17 residues long. As DNA, the CDR3 is TGCGCCAGCAGTCCCATAATGCAGGGGGCCGGAACAGATACGCAGTATTTT. This sequence encodes CASSPIMQGAGTDTQYF.

The chain has TRBV29-1 and TRBJ2-7; TRBD1 aligns across 7 bases. The CDR3 runs 12 residues. The V gene end was trimmed by 6 bases and the J gene end by 1 base; junction bases not matched to a gene: 3. Germline-derived CDR1 and CDR2 are SQVTM and ANQGSEA. The CDR3 here is CSVRGYSYEQYF. Here the CDR3 DNA reads TGCAGCGTCAGGGGGTATTCCTACGAGCAGTACTTC.

This sequence joins TRBV7-9 and TRBJ1-1; no firm D call. Germline loops: CDR1 SEHNR, CDR2 FQNEAQ (reference sequence). V lost 5 bases, J lost 3 bases, and 16 bases lay in between. The CDR3 runs to 15 residues. The CDR3, as DNA: TGTGCCAGCAGCCATTTTAACGCCCGGGACACTGAAGCTTTCTTT. It yields the protein CASSHFNARDTEAFF.